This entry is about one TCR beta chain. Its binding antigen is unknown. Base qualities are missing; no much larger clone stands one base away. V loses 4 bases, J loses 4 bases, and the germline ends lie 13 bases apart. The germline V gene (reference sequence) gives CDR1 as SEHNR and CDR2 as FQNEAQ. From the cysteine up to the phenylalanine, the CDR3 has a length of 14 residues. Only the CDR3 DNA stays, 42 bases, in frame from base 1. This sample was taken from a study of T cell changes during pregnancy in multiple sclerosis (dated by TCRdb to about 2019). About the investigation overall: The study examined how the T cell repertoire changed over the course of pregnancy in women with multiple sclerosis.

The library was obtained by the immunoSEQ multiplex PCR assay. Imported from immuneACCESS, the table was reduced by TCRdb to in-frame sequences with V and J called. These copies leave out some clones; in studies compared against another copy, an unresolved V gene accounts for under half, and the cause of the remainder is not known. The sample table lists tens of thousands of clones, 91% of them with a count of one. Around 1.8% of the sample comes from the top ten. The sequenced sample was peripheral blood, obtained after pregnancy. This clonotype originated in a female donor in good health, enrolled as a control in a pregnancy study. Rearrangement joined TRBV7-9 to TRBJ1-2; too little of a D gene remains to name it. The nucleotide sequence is TGTGCCAGCAGCTACGACACGGAAATCTATGGCTACACCTTC. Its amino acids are CASSYDTEIYGYTF. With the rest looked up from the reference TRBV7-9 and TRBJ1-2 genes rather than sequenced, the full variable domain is DTGVSQNPRHKITKRGQNVTFRCDPISEHNRLYWYRQTLGQGPEFLTYFQNEAQLEKSRLLSDRFSAERPKGSFSTLEIQRTEQGDSAMYLCASSYDTEIYGYTFGSGTRLTVV.